This T cell receptor (beta chain) was recovered during a study of blood T cell repertoires in COVID-19. The wider study: T cells, B-cell-depleted T cells, or PBMCs supplied cDNA or gDNA.

This clone was counted a few times. The age range of participants was about 18 to 90 years, with residence in under 25 US areas. Either two negative PCRs, clearance, or symptom resolution qualified Cohort 3 donors as recovered. The method was immunoSEQ multiplex PCR; TCRdb's version includes in-frame clones alone and lacks a portion of them. The sample records about 480,000 clones, over 75% being singletons. Germline values: CDR1 MNHNS, CDR2 SASEGT. The CDR3 extends over 16 amino acids. V gave up 1 base and J gave up 4 bases, with 16 bases separating them. This receptor was identified in a woman in her thirties or forties who had recovered from COVID-19. Sequenced material: PBMCs or T cells enriched from blood (not recorded which). V and J are TRBV6-1 and TRBJ1-2, with D possibly matching TRBD1 (6 bases). The CDR3 coding sequence is TGTGCCAGCAGTGAAGACCCTTTGGGGGCTTTCTATGGCTACACCTTC. Protein sequence: CASSEDPLGAFYGYTF.